This T cell receptor beta chain was documented in a study of blood T cells in healthy people across ages. Findings of the study overall: Donor CMV infection status was unknown, possibly confounding age-related changes in expanded clonotypes. Conclusively comparing naive with antigen-experienced cells was impossible with unsorted PBMCs.

V lost 5 bases and J lost 14, with 12 bases in between. The CDR3 has 11 amino acids. The germline CDR1 and CDR2 sequences are MNHEY and SVGAGI. About this clonotype: Antigen specificity is unknown.

Using a J-beta primer mix together with a sample-barcoded 5' primer, a second PCR was run for 7 to 11 cycles. Every cDNA molecule bore a tag from a template-switch adaptor containing 12 random nucleotides. TCRdb passed the 5' RACE reads through MiXCR, listing each CDR3 protein once. The sample lists over 950,000 distinct CDR3 sequences; approximately 38% were seen once. Each sample yielded at least 5 micrograms of PBMC total RNA. The chain recombines TRBV6-5 with TRBJ2-2; tentatively, D is TRBD1 (6 bases). The sequenced material came from blood. The sequence was obtained from a man between 18 and 29 years old in good health. The CDR3 sequence: CASSHAGTLFF. CDR3 coding DNA: TGTGCCAGCAGTCATGCCGGGACACTGTTTTTT.